Listed below are T cell receptor beta chains from one sample, sequenced in a study of blood T cell repertoires in COVID-19. The assay was immunoSEQ multiplex PCR, and TCRdb's table has in-frame clones only and misses some. Of roughly 180,000 clones in the sample, more than 75% were seen once. Sequences were obtained from peripheral blood. Receptors were obtained from a woman aged 50 to 60 with COVID-19, enrolled during active disease. The CDR3 runs from the conserved cysteine through the conserved F or W. A D gene is named only where the DNA matches it firmly. Not all rows give a size; the values are once, few, many and, for expanded clones, a class.

clone size: NA
J gene: TRBJ1-5
V gene: TRBV7-9
D gene: TRBD1
CDR3 DNA: TGTGCCAGCAGCCCAGGAGCCGGGACAGTTTATAGCAATCAGCCCCAGCATTTT
CDR3 protein: CASSPGAGTVYSNQPQHF

clone size: NA
J gene: TRBJ1-1
V gene: TRBV18
D gene: NA
CDR3 DNA: TGTGCCAGCTCCCCTACCCTCGAGAACACTGAAGCTTTCTTT
CDR3 protein: CASSPTLENTEAFF

clone size: NA
J gene: TRBJ1-2
V gene: TRBV21-1
D gene: NA
CDR3 DNA: TGTGCCAGCACTTCGTCGGACAGGGGGCAAGAGTGTGGCTACACCTTC
CDR3 protein: CASTSSDRGQECGYTF

clone size: NA
J gene: TRBJ2-7
V gene: TRBV13
D gene: TRBD1
CDR3 DNA: TGTGCCAGCAGCGTCCGGGACAGGTCCTACGAGCAGTACTTC
CDR3 protein: CASSVRDRSYEQYF

clone size: NA
J gene: TRBJ2-7
V gene: TRBV10-3
D gene: TRBD1
CDR3 DNA: TGTGCCATCAGTGACCGCGGGACAGGGCTGTACTTC
CDR3 protein: CAISDRGTGLYF

clone size: few
J gene: TRBJ2-7
V gene: TRBV6-2/TRBV6-3
D gene: TRBD1
CDR3 DNA: TGTGCCAGCAGTCCGACCGGGACAGGGGGCTGGGAGCAGTACTTC
CDR3 protein: CASSPTGTGGWEQYF

clone size: NA
J gene: TRBJ2-2
V gene: TRBV11-2
D gene: TRBD2
CDR3 DNA: TGTGCCAGCAGCTTATTTGGAGCGGGGGGCACGAGAACCGGGGAGCTGTTTTTT
CDR3 protein: CASSLFGAGGTRTGELFF

clone size: NA
J gene: TRBJ2-7
V gene: TRBV6-2/TRBV6-3
D gene: NA
CDR3 DNA: TGTGCCAGCAGTACTCTCTACGAGCAGTACTTC
CDR3 protein: CASSTLYEQYF

clone size: NA
J gene: TRBJ2-5
V gene: TRBV4-3
D gene: NA
CDR3 DNA: TGCGCCAGCAGCCAAGATCGAGACGCTAGTGAGTACTTC
CDR3 protein: CASSQDRDASEYF

clone size: NA
J gene: TRBJ1-2
V gene: TRBV4-2
D gene: NA
CDR3 DNA: TGTGCCAGCAGCCAAGAGAGCAGGCCGGACTATGGCTACACCTTC
CDR3 protein: CASSQESRPDYGYTF

clone size: NA
J gene: TRBJ2-7
V gene: TRBV5-6
D gene: TRBD1
CDR3 DNA: TGTGCCAGCAGCATAGCCGGACAGGGGGCTACCTACGAGCAGTACTTC
CDR3 protein: CASSIAGQGATYEQYF

clone size: few
J gene: TRBJ1-6
V gene: TRBV5-1
D gene: NA
CDR3 DNA: TGCGCCAGCAGCTTGGGAGACAGGACATATAATTCACCCCTCCACTTT
CDR3 protein: CASSLGDRTYNSPLHF

clone size: few
J gene: TRBJ2-7
V gene: TRBV5-4
D gene: TRBD2
CDR3 DNA: TGTGCCAGCAGCTTGGGGACTAGCGGGGGCCTGTACGAGCAGTACTTC
CDR3 protein: CASSLGTSGGLYEQYF

clone size: NA
J gene: TRBJ2-2
V gene: TRBV7-9
D gene: NA
CDR3 DNA: TGTGCCAGCAGCCCGAACAGAGACACCGGGGAGCTGTTTTTT
CDR3 protein: CASSPNRDTGELFF

clone size: few
J gene: TRBJ1-2
V gene: TRBV7-6
D gene: NA
CDR3 DNA: TGTGCCAGCAGCTTAGCTGGCAGGGAAGTCGGCTACACCTTC
CDR3 protein: CASSLAGREVGYTF

clone size: NA
J gene: TRBJ1-6
V gene: TRBV13
D gene: NA
CDR3 DNA: TGTGCCAGCAGCTGGGGGCAGGCCAATTCACCCCTCCACTTT
CDR3 protein: CASSWGQANSPLHF

clone size: NA
J gene: TRBJ2-5
V gene: TRBV7-9
D gene: NA
CDR3 DNA: TGTGCCAGCAGCTTCCATGATGTGGCGGGACGGGAGACCCAGTACTTC
CDR3 protein: CASSFHDVAGRETQYF

clone size: NA
J gene: TRBJ1-5
V gene: TRBV19
D gene: NA
CDR3 DNA: TGTGCCAGTAGTATATTGGGGCAGACCAGCAATCAGCCCCAGCATTTT
CDR3 protein: CASSILGQTSNQPQHF

clone size: NA
J gene: TRBJ2-1
V gene: TRBV20-1
D gene: NA
CDR3 DNA: TGCAGTGCTAGAGATGGAGATGAGCAGTTCTTC
CDR3 protein: CSARDGDEQFF

clone size: NA
J gene: TRBJ1-3
V gene: TRBV30
D gene: NA
CDR3 DNA: TGTGCCGGGGGGAGGAGAGGAAACACCATATATTTT
CDR3 protein: CAGGRRGNTIYF

clone size: NA
J gene: TRBJ1-5
V gene: TRBV7-2
D gene: NA
CDR3 DNA: TGTGCCAGCAGCTTGTCACAGGGTGAGAATCAGCCCCAGCATTTT
CDR3 protein: CASSLSQGENQPQHF

clone size: NA
J gene: TRBJ2-1
V gene: TRBV14
D gene: NA
CDR3 DNA: TGTGCCAGCAGCCACTATACGGGGGTGAATGAGCAGTTCTTC
CDR3 protein: CASSHYTGVNEQFF

clone size: NA
J gene: TRBJ1-4
V gene: TRBV28
D gene: NA
CDR3 DNA: TGTGCCAGCAGTTTATGGGGAGATAATGAAAAACTGTTTTTT
CDR3 protein: CASSLWGDNEKLFF

clone size: NA
J gene: TRBJ1-4
V gene: TRBV30
D gene: NA
CDR3 DNA: TGTGCCTGGAGTGCCAAGACAGGCGGAGATGAAAAACTGTTTTTT
CDR3 protein: CAWSAKTGGDEKLFF

clone size: NA
J gene: TRBJ1-3
V gene: TRBV4-1
D gene: NA
CDR3 DNA: TGCGCCAGCAGCCACACGCCGTTGGGAGGGACTGGAAACACCATATATTTT
CDR3 protein: CASSHTPLGGTGNTIYF

clone size: NA
J gene: TRBJ2-2
V gene: TRBV28
D gene: TRBD2
CDR3 DNA: TGTGCCAGCAGTCTATCCCCATCACTAGCGGGGGAAATCACCGGGGAGCTGTTTTTT
CDR3 protein: CASSLSPSLAGEITGELFF

clone size: NA
J gene: TRBJ2-7
V gene: TRBV10-1
D gene: TRBD1
CDR3 DNA: TGCGCCAGCAGTCCGGGACAGGGAACCTACGAGCAGTACTTC
CDR3 protein: CASSPGQGTYEQYF

clone size: NA
J gene: TRBJ1-4
V gene: TRBV28
D gene: TRBD1
CDR3 DNA: TGTGCCAGCAGTTCAGGACAGGGGGTGACTAATGAAAAACTGTTTTTT
CDR3 protein: CASSSGQGVTNEKLFF

clone size: NA
J gene: TRBJ1-5
V gene: TRBV19
D gene: TRBD1
CDR3 DNA: TGTGCCAGTATAGAGACAGGGGCCCACTTTAATCAGCCCCAGCATTTT
CDR3 protein: CASIETGAHFNQPQHF

clone size: NA
J gene: TRBJ2-5
V gene: TRBV15
D gene: TRBD2
CDR3 DNA: TGTGCCACCAGCACCGGTAGCGGGGGCCCGTACCAAGAGACCCAGTACTTC
CDR3 protein: CATSTGSGGPYQETQYF

clone size: NA
J gene: TRBJ2-7
V gene: TRBV30
D gene: TRBD1
CDR3 DNA: TGTGCCTGGGGAGCTCCTAACCTCGGGACAGGGAGTCTGTACTTC
CDR3 protein: CAWGAPNLGTGSLYF

clone size: NA
J gene: TRBJ1-2
V gene: TRBV30
D gene: TRBD1
CDR3 DNA: TGTGCCTGGCGGGAACAGGGGGCGTACTATGGCTACACCTTC
CDR3 protein: CAWREQGAYYGYTF

clone size: NA
J gene: TRBJ1-5
V gene: TRBV19
D gene: NA
CDR3 DNA: TGTGCCAGTAGGGCACAACACCGAATGGTGAGCAATCAGCCCCAGCATTTT
CDR3 protein: CASRAQHRMVSNQPQHF

clone size: NA
J gene: TRBJ2-5
V gene: TRBV7-3
D gene: TRBD2
CDR3 DNA: TGTGCCAGCAGCTTAAACCCTGGGCTAGCGGGGGAGACCCAGTACTTC
CDR3 protein: CASSLNPGLAGETQYF

clone size: NA
J gene: TRBJ2-7
V gene: TRBV3-1/TRBV3-2
D gene: NA
CDR3 DNA: TGTGCCAGCAGCCTCGACAACGAGCAGTACTTC
CDR3 protein: CASSLDNEQYF

clone size: NA
J gene: TRBJ1-1
V gene: TRBV21-1
D gene: NA
CDR3 DNA: TGTGCCAGCAGCAAACTATTGGGACAGGGGGCATCCCCCCCGGAGAACACTGAAGCTTTCTTT
CDR3 protein: CASSKLLGQGASPPENTEAFF

clone size: NA
J gene: TRBJ2-7
V gene: TRBV3-1/TRBV3-2
D gene: NA
CDR3 DNA: TGTGCCAGCAGCCCTTCAGGGGCAGGGGTTTCCTACGAGCAGTACTTC
CDR3 protein: CASSPSGAGVSYEQYF

clone size: NA
J gene: TRBJ2-3
V gene: TRBV20-1
D gene: TRBD1
CDR3 DNA: TGCAGTGCTAGTCGGACAGGGGGCGCAGATACGCAGTATTTT
CDR3 protein: CSASRTGGADTQYF

clone size: NA
J gene: TRBJ2-7
V gene: TRBV20-1
D gene: TRBD1
CDR3 DNA: TGTTCAGGACAGGTACTCTACGAGCAGTACTTC
CDR3 protein: CSGQVLYEQYF

clone size: NA
J gene: TRBJ2-7
V gene: TRBV27
D gene: TRBD1
CDR3 DNA: TGTGCCAGCAGTTTAACAGGGGTATGGGAGCAGTACTTC
CDR3 protein: CASSLTGVWEQYF

clone size: NA
J gene: TRBJ1-4
V gene: TRBV19
D gene: TRBD1
CDR3 DNA: TGTGCCAGCCACGATAGACAGGGGATCTTTGAAAAACTGTTTTTT
CDR3 protein: CASHDRQGIFEKLFF

clone size: NA
J gene: TRBJ2-7
V gene: TRBV13
D gene: NA
CDR3 DNA: TGTGCCAGCAGCCGGGACAATTACTACGAGCAGTACTTC
CDR3 protein: CASSRDNYYEQYF

clone size: once
J gene: TRBJ2-2
V gene: TRBV27
D gene: NA
CDR3 DNA: TGTGCCAGCACCCTGCCCGGGAACACCGGGGAGCTGTTTTTT
CDR3 protein: CASTLPGNTGELFF

clone size: few
J gene: TRBJ1-1
V gene: TRBV11-2
D gene: NA
CDR3 DNA: TGTGCCAGCAGCTTAAGTTATGCGACAGGGAACACTGAAGCTTTCTTT
CDR3 protein: CASSLSYATGNTEAFF

clone size: NA
J gene: TRBJ1-1
V gene: TRBV18
D gene: TRBD1
CDR3 DNA: TGTGCCAGCTCACCAGAAGGGGGCCACTTGACTTTCTTT
CDR3 protein: CASSPEGGHLTFF

clone size: NA
J gene: TRBJ2-7
V gene: TRBV28
D gene: TRBD1
CDR3 DNA: TGTGCCAGCAGCCTCCCCGGGACAGGGGTGTACGAGCAGTACTTC
CDR3 protein: CASSLPGTGVYEQYF

clone size: NA
J gene: TRBJ1-1
V gene: TRBV25-1
D gene: TRBD1
CDR3 DNA: TGTGCCAGCAGTCGACAGGGGGCAACTTTCTTT
CDR3 protein: CASSRQGATFF

clone size: NA
J gene: TRBJ2-7
V gene: TRBV25-1
D gene: TRBD1
CDR3 DNA: TGTGCCAGCAGTGATGTAGGGACAGTTAGGGACGAGCAGTACTTC
CDR3 protein: CASSDVGTVRDEQYF

clone size: few
J gene: TRBJ2-7
V gene: TRBV25-1
D gene: TRBD1
CDR3 DNA: TGTGCCAGCAGTGAAGGTAACAGGGGGGTTTACGAGCAGTACTTC
CDR3 protein: CASSEGNRGVYEQYF

clone size: NA
J gene: TRBJ1-1
V gene: TRBV2
D gene: TRBD1
CDR3 DNA: TGTGCCAGCTGGAACAGGGGAACCCGCGCTTTCTTT
CDR3 protein: CASWNRGTRAFF

clone size: NA
J gene: TRBJ1-3
V gene: TRBV7-2
D gene: NA
CDR3 DNA: TGTGCCAGCAGCTTAGTAGGCGGCTCTGGAAACACCATATATTTT
CDR3 protein: CASSLVGGSGNTIYF

clone size: NA
J gene: TRBJ2-2
V gene: TRBV7-9
D gene: TRBD1
CDR3 DNA: TGTGCCAGCAGCTCCCGGGACAGGGTGTCCACCGGGGAGCTGTTTTTT
CDR3 protein: CASSSRDRVSTGELFF

clone size: NA
J gene: TRBJ2-3
V gene: TRBV6-4
D gene: TRBD2
CDR3 DNA: TGTGCCAGCCGTAGCGGGCCTACTAGCACAGATACGCAGTATTTT
CDR3 protein: CASRSGPTSTDTQYF

clone size: NA
J gene: TRBJ1-5
V gene: TRBV7-3
D gene: NA
CDR3 DNA: TGTGCCAGCAGCTTAATGTTCAGGTATAGCAATCAGCCCCAGCATTTT
CDR3 protein: CASSLMFRYSNQPQHF

clone size: NA
J gene: TRBJ2-7
V gene: TRBV6-5
D gene: TRBD2
CDR3 DNA: TGTGCCAGCAGTAAGACTTTTGGGGGGGCCTACGAGCAGTACTTC
CDR3 protein: CASSKTFGGAYEQYF